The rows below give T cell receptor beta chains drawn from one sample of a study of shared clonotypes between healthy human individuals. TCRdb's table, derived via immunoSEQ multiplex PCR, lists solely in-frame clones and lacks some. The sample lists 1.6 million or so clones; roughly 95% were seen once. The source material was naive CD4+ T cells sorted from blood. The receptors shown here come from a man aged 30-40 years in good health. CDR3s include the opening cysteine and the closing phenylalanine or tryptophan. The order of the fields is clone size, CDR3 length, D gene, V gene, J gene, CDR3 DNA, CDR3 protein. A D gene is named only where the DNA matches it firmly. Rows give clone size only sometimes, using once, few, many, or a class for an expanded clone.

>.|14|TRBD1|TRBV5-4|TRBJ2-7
TGTGCCAGCAGTCCCGGACAGGGGAGGAACGAGCAGTACTTC
CASSPGQGRNEQYF
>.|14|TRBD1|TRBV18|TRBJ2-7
TGTGCCAGCTCACCCCGACAGGGCGGCTACGAGCAGTACTTC
CASSPRQGGYEQYF
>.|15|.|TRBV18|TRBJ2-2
TGTGCCAGCTCCCAAACTTTCTCGAACACCGGGGAGCTGTTTTTT
CASSQTFSNTGELFF
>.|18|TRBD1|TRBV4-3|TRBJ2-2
TGCGCCAGCAGCCAAAACAGGGGATTGGTTTCGTACACCGGGGAGCTGTTTTTT
CASSQNRGLVSYTGELFF
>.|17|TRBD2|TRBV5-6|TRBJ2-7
TGTGCCAGCAGCTCTCGAGGACTAGCGGGAGGGGTCTACGAGCAGTACTTC
CASSSRGLAGGVYEQYF
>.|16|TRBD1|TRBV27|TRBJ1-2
TGTGCCAGCAGTCTCGTCGGACAGGGAGTTAACTATGGCTACACCTTC
CASSLVGQGVNYGYTF
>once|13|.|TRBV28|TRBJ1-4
TGTGCCAGCAGTTTTGATCTCTATGAAAAACTGTTTTTT
CASSFDLYEKLFF
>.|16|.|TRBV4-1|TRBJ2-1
TGCGCCAGCAGCCAAGATCTGTCGGAGGTATACAATGAGCAGTTCTTC
CASSQDLSEVYNEQFF
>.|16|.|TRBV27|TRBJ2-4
TGTGCCAGCAGTTTAAAGGGACCCTTAGCCAAAAACATTCAGTACTTC
CASSLKGPLAKNIQYF
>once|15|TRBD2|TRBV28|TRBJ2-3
TGTGCCAGCACCCCCGAGCGGGAGGAAGAAAATACGCAGTATTTT
CASTPEREEENTQYF
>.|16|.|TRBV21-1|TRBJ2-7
TGTGCCAGCAGCAAGATAGACTATAAGGTCACTCGGGAGCAGTACTTC
CASSKIDYKVTREQYF
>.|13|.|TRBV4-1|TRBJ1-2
TGCGCCAGCAGCCAAGGGGCCAACTATGGCTACACCTTC
CASSQGANYGYTF
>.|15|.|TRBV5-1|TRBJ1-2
TGCGCCAGCAGTGTTGGACATATAATATCCGATGGCTACACCTTC
CASSVGHIISDGYTF
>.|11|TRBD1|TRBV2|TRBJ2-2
TGTGCCAGCACGGGACAGGGAGGGCTGTTTTTT
CASTGQGGLFF
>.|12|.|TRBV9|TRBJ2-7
TGTGCCAGCAGTAGGGACTCCTACGAGCAGTACTTC
CASSRDSYEQYF
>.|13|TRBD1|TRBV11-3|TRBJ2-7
TGTGCCAGCAGTTCCGGGACAGGGTCCGAGCAGTACTTC
CASSSGTGSEQYF